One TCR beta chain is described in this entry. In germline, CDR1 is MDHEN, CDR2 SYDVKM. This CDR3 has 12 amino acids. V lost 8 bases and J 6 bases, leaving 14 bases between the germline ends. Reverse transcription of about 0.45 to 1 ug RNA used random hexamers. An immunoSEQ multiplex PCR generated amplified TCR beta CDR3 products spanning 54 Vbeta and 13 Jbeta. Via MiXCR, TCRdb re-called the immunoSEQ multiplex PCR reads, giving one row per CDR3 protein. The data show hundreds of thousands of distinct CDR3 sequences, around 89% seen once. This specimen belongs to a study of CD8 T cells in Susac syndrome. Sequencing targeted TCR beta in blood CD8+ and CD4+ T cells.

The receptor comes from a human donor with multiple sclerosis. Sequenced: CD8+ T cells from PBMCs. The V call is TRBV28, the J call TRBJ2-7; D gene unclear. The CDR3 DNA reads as TGTGCCAGCCGGTGGAGTGGATTCGAGCAGTACTTC. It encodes CASRWSGFEQYF.